Below, 13 T cell receptor beta chains from the same sample are listed, as sequenced in a study of T cell responses to AZD1222 COVID-19 vaccine. The protocol was immunoSEQ multiplex PCR, while the TCRdb copy is restricted to in-frame clones and leaves out a portion. The table lists 110,000 to 150,000 clones, roughly 90% of them singletons. Sample: peripheral blood, taken on day 0 of AZD1222 vaccination. The origin of the receptors is an adult in good health.

The chain uses TRBV2 and TRBJ1-4, with D uncertain. Looked up from germline, CDR1 is SNHLY and CDR2 is FYNNEI. The V end was cut by 4 bases, the J end by 8 bases, with 11 bases between. This CDR3 has 13 residues. Here the CDR3 reads CASSGGYMEKLFF. DNA of the CDR3: TGTGCCAGCAGTGGGGGTTATATGGAAAAACTGTTTTTT.

The V and J genes are TRBV6-5 and TRBJ1-2; D is undetermined. Deletions cut 1 base from V and 1 base from J, with 4 bases between. CDR1 is MNHEY, CDR2 SVGAGI, per germline. The CDR3 is 13 amino acids. CDR3 in amino acids: CASSYFVNYGYTF. The CDR3 bases are TGTGCCAGCAGTTACTTCGTTAACTATGGCTACACCTTC.

This sequence joins TRBV7-9 and TRBJ2-7; the match to TRBD1 covers 7 bases. The V and J ends lost 5 bases and 2 bases, in that order; junction bases with no gene match: 6. Looked up from germline, CDR1 is SEHNR and CDR2 is FQNEAQ (reference sequence). The CDR3 is 14 residues long. The chain's CDR3 is CASSRTDRPYEQYF. The DNA for the CDR3 is TGTGCCAGCAGCAGAACGGACAGGCCCTACGAGCAGTACTTC.

The V gene is TRBV9, the J gene TRBJ2-7, with D possibly TRBD2 on 5 matching bases. Deletions cut 0 bases from V and 2 bases from J, with 15 bases between. This CDR3 region has 16 residues. The germline V gene has CDR1 SGDLS and CDR2 YYNGEE. The CDR3 DNA reads TGTGCCAGCAGCGTAGGTGGTCAGATACTAGCCTACGAGCAGTACTTC. Translating it yields CASSVGGQILAYEQYF.

The chain carries TRBV6-5 and TRBJ2-1; no clear D gene. The CDR3 runs 12 residues. V shed 2 bases and J shed 3 bases, with 2 bases lying between them. CDR1 is MNHEY and CDR2 is SVGAGI in the germline V gene. The CDR3 coding sequence is TGTGCCAGCAGTTACGGCTACAATGAGCAGTTCTTC. As protein: CASSYGYNEQFF.

The chain carries TRBV20-1 and TRBJ2-7; D unresolved. The germline V gene has CDR1 DFQATT and CDR2 SNEGSKA (reference sequence). The CDR3 runs to 10 residues. The V end was cut by 4 bases, the J end by 8 bases, with 9 bases between. The CDR3 bases are TGCAGTGCTAAAGGGTCGCAGCAGTACTTC. It specifies CSAKGSQQYF.

The rearrangement joins TRBV6-5 to TRBJ2-1; TRBD2 matches 8 bases. This CDR3 has 16 amino acids. J was trimmed by 2 bases and V by 2 bases; bases with no gene match: 5. CDR1 is MNHEY and CDR2 is SVGAGI in the germline V gene. CDR3 coding DNA: TGTGCCAGCAGTTACCTACTAGCGGCCACCTACAATGAGCAGTTCTTC. Translation: CASSYLLAATYNEQFF.

This chain uses TRBV7-9 with TRBJ2-7; D uncertain. From germline, CDR1 is SEHNR and CDR2 FQNEAQ (reference sequence). Trimming left V 5 bases short and J 3 bases short, with 8 bases between. This CDR3 is 12 amino acids long. As DNA, the CDR3 is TGTGCCAGCAGCAGAAAAGACTACGAGCAGTACTTC. Translation: CASSRKDYEQYF.

The count of this clone is one. The V call is TRBV2, the J call TRBJ2-7; maybe TRBD1 (5 bases). V dropped 4 bases and J dropped 6 bases, with 19 bases sitting between them. The CDR3 runs 15 residues. Per the germline V gene, CDR1 is SNHLY and CDR2 is FYNNEI. The CDR3 DNA is TGTGCCAGCAGTGGTCTGGACCTACCTGGGGCCGAGCAGTACTTC. This codes for CASSGLDLPGAEQYF.

This chain joins TRBV7-8 and TRBJ1-2; D unclear. Per germline, CDR1 SGHVS and CDR2 FQNEAQ. Trimming stripped 0 bases from V and 7 bases from J, with 9 bases between. CDR3 length equals 13 residues. CDR3 nucleotides: TGTGCCAGCAGCTTAGCGTCGTCGACTGGCTACACCTTC. Protein: CASSLASSTGYTF.

This rearrangement joins TRBV9 to TRBJ1-6, with 7 bases that match TRBD1. The CDR3 totals 16 residues. CDR1 and CDR2 (germline): SGDLS, YYNGEE. V shed 0 bases and J 6 bases; nucleotides not matched to a gene: 6. The CDR3: CASSVGGAGGNSPLHF. DNA for the CDR3: TGTGCCAGCAGCGTAGGGGGGGCAGGGGGTAATTCACCCCTCCACTTT.

V and J are TRBV3-1 (or the pseudogene TRBV3-2) and TRBJ1-5; D gene ambiguous. The V end lost 1 base, the J end lost 0 bases, and 7 bases lay between the germline ends. CDR1 and CDR2 (germline): LGHDT, YNNKEL (reference sequence). The CDR3 runs to 15 residues. This chain's CDR3 is CASSQGHYSNQPQHF. The DNA for the CDR3 is TGTGCCAGCAGCCAAGGACATTATAGCAATCAGCCCCAGCATTTT.

This rearrangement joins TRBV4-3 to TRBJ1-2; TRBD1 matches 8 bases. This CDR3 is 16 amino acids long. Germline CDR1 reads LGHNA; CDR2 reads YSLEER. V lost 0 bases and J lost 1; bases outside the gene matches: 4. The CDR3 protein is CASSQERTGINYGYTF. In nucleotides, the CDR3 is TGCGCCAGCAGCCAAGAAAGGACAGGGATTAACTATGGCTACACCTTC.